Detailed here is one T cell receptor beta chain. This sample is part of a study of blood T cell repertoires in COVID-19. Whole-study context: Samples taken during acute and convalescent COVID-19 were collected in the United States, Italy and Spain. From T cells, B-cell-depleted T cells, or PBMCs came the material, which was cDNA or gDNA.

Per the authors' pipeline: Estimates of nucleated cell counts were drawn from the amplification of reference gene primers. TCRdb keeps only in-frame clones here, not all; method: immunoSEQ multiplex PCR. That table is the source of V, J and clone size, and D and trimming were worked out from the DNA. Of 130,000 or so clones listed, 75% to 90% were seen once; the top ten hold approximately 20%. V dropped 5 bases and J dropped 3; count of bases not matched to a gene: 11. The CDR3 runs to 17 residues. CDR1 and CDR2 from the germline V gene are MNHNY and SVGAGI (reference sequence). The V and J genes are TRBV6-6 and TRBJ2-7; 12 nucleotides line up with TRBD2. The sequence came from a woman between 45 and 65 years old who had recovered from COVID-19. Specimen: peripheral blood. The CDR3 is CASSGSLGTSGYYEQYF. CDR3 sequence (DNA): TGTGCCAGCAGTGGATCCTTAGGGACTAGCGGGTACTACGAGCAGTACTTC.